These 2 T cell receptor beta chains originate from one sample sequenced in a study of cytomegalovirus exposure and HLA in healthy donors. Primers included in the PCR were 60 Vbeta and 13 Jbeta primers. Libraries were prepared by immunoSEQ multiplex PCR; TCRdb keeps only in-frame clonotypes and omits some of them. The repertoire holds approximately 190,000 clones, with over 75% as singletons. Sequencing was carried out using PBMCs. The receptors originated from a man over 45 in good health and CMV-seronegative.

The CDR3 protein is CASSSERVNTEAFF. The CDR3 DNA reads TGTGCCAGCAGCTCCGAGAGGGTGAACACTGAAGCTTTCTTT. The gene calls are TRBV7-9 and TRBJ1-1; D remains unclear. V gave up 4 bases and J gave up 0 bases, with 9 bases separating them. This CDR3 comprises 14 residues. Germline-derived CDR1 and CDR2 are SEHNR and FQNEAQ (reference sequence).

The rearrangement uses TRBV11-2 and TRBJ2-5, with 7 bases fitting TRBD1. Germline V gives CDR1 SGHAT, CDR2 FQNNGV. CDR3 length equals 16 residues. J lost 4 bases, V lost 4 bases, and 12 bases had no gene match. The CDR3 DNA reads TGTGCCAGCAGCTGGACCGGGACAGCAATTTCAGAGACCCAGTACTTC. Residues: CASSWTGTAISETQYF.